This T cell receptor beta chain was sequenced during a study of blood T cell repertoires in COVID-19. The wider study: The study drew acute and convalescent COVID-19 samples from the United States, Italy and Spain. PBMCs, B-cell-depleted T cells, or T cells were the source of the cDNA or gDNA that made up the material.

Germline loops: CDR1 LNHNV, CDR2 YYDKDF (reference sequence). V shed 3 bases, J shed 4 bases, and the junction held 6 bases outside the gene matches. The CDR3 has 15 residues. In the study's own analysis: Reference gene primer amplification gave estimated nucleated cell counts. Assay: immunoSEQ multiplex PCR; the TCRdb copy retains only in-frame clones and omits some. D and trimming come from the DNA, and the V and J calls and clone size come from that table. The sample shows around 180,000 clones, around 86% of them seen only once. The TCR sequence derives from a woman in her 30s with active or convalescent COVID-19. The genes are TRBV15 and TRBJ2-3, with 8 bases matching TRBD2. The sequenced sample consisted of peripheral blood. This chain's CDR3 is CATSSRLAGADTQYF. CDR3 coding DNA: TGTGCCACCAGCAGCAGGCTAGCGGGCGCAGATACGCAGTATTTT.